This T cell receptor (beta chain) was retrieved from a study of PD-1 blockade in mismatch repair-deficient tumors (dated by TCRdb to between 2016 and 2019). Turning to the overall study: Between late 2013 and 2016, roughly 84 consecutive patients with over ten mismatch repair-deficient cancer types, all previously treated and progressing, were enrolled in the trial. Deep sequencing of TCR CDR3 regions was used to track tumor-associated T cell clones in peripheral blood of patients responding to PD-1 blockade. Paper-wide results and their limitations: After pembrolizumab, tumor-resident clones, which were often undetectable in blood before treatment, expanded rapidly and then contracted, generally ahead of radiologic responses.

The method was the immunoSEQ multiplex PCR assay. Sourced from immuneACCESS, this table was stored by TCRdb with only in-frame sequences that have V and J called. A share of the clones is absent; for the studies checked, an unresolved V gene accounts for under half, and the remainder has no known explanation. This sample has 100,000 to 150,000 clones in its table, and around 86% of those were observed once. Roughly 14% of the sample comes from the top ten. At the junction V is shortened by 5 bases and J by 4 bases; bases outside the gene matches: 11. Taken from the germline V gene, the CDR1 and CDR2 loops are MGHRA and YSYEKL. Taken from cysteine to phenylalanine, the CDR3 has 18 residues. Of all the DNA, just the CDR3 is kept, 54 bases in frame from base 1. On this clone itself: Its binding antigen is unknown. No base quality information exists; no much larger clone differs at one position.

Mismatch repair deficiency was established in every enrolled patient by polymerase chain reaction or immunohistochemistry. TCR sequencing was performed for a few patients who responded to pembrolizumab therapy. The phase II trial prospectively evaluated PD-1 blockade with pembrolizumab in advanced mismatch repair-deficient cancers, independent of tissue of origin. Peripheral blood T cell samples were collected serially, before PD-1 blockade began and at several time points afterward. The timing of each blood sample was reported as weeks after the first dose of pembrolizumab. The sequence is built from TRBV4-1 and TRBJ2-6, with 10 bases in between that match TRBD2. The source material was peripheral blood, sampled 44 weeks after starting pembrolizumab. This TCR came from an adult with mismatch repair-deficient cancer. The CDR3 in this case is CASSSDGLAGEGANVLTF. The sequenced DNA: TGCGCCAGCAGCTCCGACGGGCTAGCGGGAGAAGGGGCCAACGTCCTGACTTTC.